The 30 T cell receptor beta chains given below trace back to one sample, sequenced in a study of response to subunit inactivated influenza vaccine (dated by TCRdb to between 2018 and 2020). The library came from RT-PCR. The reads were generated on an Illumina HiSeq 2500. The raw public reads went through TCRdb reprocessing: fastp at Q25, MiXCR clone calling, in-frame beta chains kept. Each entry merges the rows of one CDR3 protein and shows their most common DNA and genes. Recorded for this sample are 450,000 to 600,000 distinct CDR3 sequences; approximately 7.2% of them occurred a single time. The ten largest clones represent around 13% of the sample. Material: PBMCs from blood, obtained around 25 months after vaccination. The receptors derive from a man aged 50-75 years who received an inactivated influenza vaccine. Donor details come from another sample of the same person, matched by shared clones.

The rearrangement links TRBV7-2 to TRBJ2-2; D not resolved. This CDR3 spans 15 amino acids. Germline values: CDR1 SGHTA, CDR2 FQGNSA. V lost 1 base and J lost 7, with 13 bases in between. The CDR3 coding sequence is TGTGCCAGCAGCTTAGGCCCCCTCCTCGACGGGGAGCTGTTTTTT. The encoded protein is CASSLGPLLDGELFF.

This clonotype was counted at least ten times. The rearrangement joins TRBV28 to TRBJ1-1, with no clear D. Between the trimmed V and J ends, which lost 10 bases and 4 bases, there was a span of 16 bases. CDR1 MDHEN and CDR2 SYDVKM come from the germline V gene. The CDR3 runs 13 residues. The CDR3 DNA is TGTGCCACCCAACCGGCGGAGACCACTGAAGCTTTCTTT. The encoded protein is CATQPAETTEAFF.

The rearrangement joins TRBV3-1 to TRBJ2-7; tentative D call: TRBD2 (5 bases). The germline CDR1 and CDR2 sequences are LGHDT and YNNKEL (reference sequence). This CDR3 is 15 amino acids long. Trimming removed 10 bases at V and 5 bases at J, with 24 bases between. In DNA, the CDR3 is TGTGCCACCTGCAAGGAGGTGCCTTGTACCCACGAGCAGTACTTC. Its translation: CATCKEVPCTHEQYF.

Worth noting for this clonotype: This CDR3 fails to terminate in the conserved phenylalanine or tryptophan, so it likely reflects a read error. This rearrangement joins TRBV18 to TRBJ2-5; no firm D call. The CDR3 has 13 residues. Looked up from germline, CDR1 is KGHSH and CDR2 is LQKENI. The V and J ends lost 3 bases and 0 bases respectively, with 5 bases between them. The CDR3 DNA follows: TGTGCCAGCTCACCTTCGGACCAAGAGACCCAGTACTAC. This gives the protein CASSPSDQETQYY.

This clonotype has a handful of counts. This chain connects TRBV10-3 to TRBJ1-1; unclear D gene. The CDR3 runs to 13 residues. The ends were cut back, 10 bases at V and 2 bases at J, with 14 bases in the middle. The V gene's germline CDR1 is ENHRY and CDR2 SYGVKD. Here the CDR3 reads CATRNSRNTEAFF. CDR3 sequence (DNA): TGTGCCACTCGAAACTCCCGAAACACTGAAGCTTTCTTT.

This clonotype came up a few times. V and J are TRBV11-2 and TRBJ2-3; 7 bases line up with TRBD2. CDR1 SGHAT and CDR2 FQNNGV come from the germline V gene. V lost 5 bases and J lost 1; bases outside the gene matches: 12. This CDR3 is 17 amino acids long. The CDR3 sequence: CASSPRFLAARTDTQYF. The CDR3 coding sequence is TGTGCCAGCAGCCCCCGGTTTCTAGCGGCCCGCACAGATACGCAGTATTTT.

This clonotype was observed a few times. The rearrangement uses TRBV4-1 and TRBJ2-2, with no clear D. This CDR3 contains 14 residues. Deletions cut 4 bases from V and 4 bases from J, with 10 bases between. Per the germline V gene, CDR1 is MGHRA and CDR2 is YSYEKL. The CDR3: CASSPRPTTGELFF. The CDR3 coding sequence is TGCGCCAGCAGCCCCAGACCAACCACCGGGGAGCTGTTTTTT.

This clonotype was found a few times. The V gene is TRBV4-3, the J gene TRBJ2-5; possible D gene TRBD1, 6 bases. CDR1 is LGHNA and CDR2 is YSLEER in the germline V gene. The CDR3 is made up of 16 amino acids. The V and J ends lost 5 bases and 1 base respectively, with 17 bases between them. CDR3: CASSRGYGEGQETQYF. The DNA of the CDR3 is TGCGCCAGCAGCAGGGGGTATGGGGAAGGCCAAGAGACCCAGTACTTC.

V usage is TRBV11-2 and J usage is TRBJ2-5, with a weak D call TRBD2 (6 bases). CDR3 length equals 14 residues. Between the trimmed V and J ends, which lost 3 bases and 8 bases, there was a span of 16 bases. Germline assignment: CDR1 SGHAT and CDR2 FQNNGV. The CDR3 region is CASSLDASAITQYF. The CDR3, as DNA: TGTGCCAGCAGCTTGGATGCTAGCGCAATAACCCAGTACTTC.

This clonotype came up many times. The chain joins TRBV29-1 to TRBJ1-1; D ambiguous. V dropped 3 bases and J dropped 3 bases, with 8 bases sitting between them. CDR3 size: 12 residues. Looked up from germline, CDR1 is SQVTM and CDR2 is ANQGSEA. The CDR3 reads CSVEGRYTEAFF. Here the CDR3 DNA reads TGCAGCGTTGAGGGAAGGTACACTGAAGCTTTCTTT.

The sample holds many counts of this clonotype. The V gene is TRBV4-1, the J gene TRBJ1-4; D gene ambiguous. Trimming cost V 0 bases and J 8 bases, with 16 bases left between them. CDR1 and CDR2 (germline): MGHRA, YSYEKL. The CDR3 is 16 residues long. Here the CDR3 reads CASSQELGSGFEKLFF. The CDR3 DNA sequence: TGCGCCAGCAGCCAAGAATTGGGGTCGGGTTTCGAAAAACTGTTTTTT.

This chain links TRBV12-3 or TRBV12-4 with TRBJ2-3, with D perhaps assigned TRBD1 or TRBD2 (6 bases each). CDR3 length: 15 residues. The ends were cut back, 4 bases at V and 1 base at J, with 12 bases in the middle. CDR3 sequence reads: CASSSRGEGTDTQYF. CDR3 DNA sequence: TGTGCCAGCAGTTCAAGGGGGGAGGGCACAGATACGCAGTATTTT.

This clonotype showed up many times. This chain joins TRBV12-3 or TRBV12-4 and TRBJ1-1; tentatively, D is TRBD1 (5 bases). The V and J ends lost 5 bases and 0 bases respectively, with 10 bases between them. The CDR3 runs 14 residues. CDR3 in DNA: TGTGCCAGCAGTCCCGGGGGATTGAACACTGAAGCTTTCTTT. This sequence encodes CASSPGGLNTEAFF.

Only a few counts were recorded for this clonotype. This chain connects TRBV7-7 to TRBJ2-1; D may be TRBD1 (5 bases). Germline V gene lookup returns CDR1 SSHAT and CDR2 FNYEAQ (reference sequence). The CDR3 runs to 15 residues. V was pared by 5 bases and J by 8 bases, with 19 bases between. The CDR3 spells CASSPGISMADEQFF. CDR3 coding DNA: TGTGCCAGCAGCCCAGGGATCTCGATGGCGGATGAGCAGTTCTTC.

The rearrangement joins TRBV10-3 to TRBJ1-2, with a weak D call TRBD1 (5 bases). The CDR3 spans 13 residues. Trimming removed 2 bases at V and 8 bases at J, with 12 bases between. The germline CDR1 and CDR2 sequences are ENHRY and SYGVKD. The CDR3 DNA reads TGTGCCATCAGTGAGGCCAGGGTGGGCGGCTACACCTTC. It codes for CAISEARVGGYTF.

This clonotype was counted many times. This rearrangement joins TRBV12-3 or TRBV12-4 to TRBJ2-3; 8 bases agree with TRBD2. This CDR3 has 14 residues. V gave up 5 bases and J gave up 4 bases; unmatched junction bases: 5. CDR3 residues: CASSLGTRADTQYF. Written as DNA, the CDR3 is TGTGCCAGCAGTCTAGGGACTAGAGCAGATACGCAGTATTTT.

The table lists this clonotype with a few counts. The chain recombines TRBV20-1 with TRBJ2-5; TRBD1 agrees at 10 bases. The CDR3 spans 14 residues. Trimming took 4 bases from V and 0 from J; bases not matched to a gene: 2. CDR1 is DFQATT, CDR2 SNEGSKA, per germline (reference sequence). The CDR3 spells CSATGQGHQETQYF. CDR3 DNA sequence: TGCAGTGCTACGGGACAGGGGCACCAAGAGACCCAGTACTTC.

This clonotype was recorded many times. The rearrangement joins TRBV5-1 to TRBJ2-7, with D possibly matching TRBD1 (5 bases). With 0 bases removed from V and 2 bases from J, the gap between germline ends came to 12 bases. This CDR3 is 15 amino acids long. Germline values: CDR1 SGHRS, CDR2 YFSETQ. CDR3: CASSLATGRPYEQYF. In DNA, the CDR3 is TGCGCCAGCAGCTTGGCCACAGGACGCCCCTACGAGCAGTACTTC.

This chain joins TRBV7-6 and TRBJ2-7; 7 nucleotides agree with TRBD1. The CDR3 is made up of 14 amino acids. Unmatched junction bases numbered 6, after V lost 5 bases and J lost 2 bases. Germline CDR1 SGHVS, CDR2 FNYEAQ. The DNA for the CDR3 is TGTGCCAGCAGCCCTACAGGGGTGGCCTACGAGCAGTACTTC. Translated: CASSPTGVAYEQYF.

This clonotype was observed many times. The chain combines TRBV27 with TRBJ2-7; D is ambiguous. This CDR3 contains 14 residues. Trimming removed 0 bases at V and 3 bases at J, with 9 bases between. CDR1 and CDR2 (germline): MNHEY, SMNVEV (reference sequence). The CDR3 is CASSLSAPHYEQYF. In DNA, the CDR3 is TGTGCCAGCAGTTTATCGGCCCCCCACTACGAGCAGTACTTC.

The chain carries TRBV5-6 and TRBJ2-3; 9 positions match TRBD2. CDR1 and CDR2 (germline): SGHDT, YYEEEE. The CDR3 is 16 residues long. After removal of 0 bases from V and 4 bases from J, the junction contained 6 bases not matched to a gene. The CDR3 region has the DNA TGTGCCAGCAGCTTGGGGAGTAGCGGGGGTGCAGATACGCAGTATTTT. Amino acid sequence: CASSLGSSGGADTQYF.

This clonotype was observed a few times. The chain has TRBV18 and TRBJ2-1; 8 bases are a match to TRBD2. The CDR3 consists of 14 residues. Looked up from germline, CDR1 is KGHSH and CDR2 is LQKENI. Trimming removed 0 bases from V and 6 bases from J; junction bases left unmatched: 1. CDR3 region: CASSPPGLVNEQFF. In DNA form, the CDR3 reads TGTGCCAGCTCACCACCGGGACTAGTCAATGAGCAGTTCTTC.

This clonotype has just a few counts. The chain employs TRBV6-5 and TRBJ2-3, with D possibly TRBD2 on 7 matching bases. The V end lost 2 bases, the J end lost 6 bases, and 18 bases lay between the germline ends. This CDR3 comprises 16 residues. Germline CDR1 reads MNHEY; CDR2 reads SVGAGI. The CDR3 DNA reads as TGTGCCAGCAGTTACCCGGGGGGCGGGGTTGAGGATACGCAGTATTTT. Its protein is CASSYPGGGVEDTQYF.

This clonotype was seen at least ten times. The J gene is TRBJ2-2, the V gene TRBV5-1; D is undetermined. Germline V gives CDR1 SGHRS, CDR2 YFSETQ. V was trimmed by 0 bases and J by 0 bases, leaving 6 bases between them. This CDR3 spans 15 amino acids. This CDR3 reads CASSLDRANTGELFF. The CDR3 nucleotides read TGCGCCAGCAGCTTGGACCGGGCGAACACCGGGGAGCTGTTTTTT.

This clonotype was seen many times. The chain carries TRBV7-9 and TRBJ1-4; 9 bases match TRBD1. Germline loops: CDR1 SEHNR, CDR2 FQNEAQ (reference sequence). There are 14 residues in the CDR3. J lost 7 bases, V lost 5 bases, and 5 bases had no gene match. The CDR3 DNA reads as TGTGCCAGCAGCACGGACAGGGGTGGTGAAAAACTGTTTTTT. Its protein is CASSTDRGGEKLFF.

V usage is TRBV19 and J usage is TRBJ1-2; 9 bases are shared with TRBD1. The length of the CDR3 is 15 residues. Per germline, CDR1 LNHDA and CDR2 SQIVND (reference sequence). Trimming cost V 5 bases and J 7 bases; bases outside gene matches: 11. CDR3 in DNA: TGTGCCAGTAGTCCCAACCGGGGACAGGGCTTTGGCTACACCTTC. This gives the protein CASSPNRGQGFGYTF.

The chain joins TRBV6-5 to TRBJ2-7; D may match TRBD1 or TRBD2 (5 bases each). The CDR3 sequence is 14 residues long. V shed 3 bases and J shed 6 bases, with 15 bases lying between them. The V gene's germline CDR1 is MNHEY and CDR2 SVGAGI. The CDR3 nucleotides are TGTGCCAGCAGTTATACGGGCAAGGGGAGCGAGCAGTACTTC. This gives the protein CASSYTGKGSEQYF.

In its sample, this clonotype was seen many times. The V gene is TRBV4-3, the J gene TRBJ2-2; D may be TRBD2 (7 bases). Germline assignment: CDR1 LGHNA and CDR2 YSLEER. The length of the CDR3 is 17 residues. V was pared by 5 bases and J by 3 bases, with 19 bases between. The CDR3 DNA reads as TGCGCCAGCAGCAAAAGATGGGGGGGGGCAGACACCGGGGAGCTGTTTTTT. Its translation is CASSKRWGGADTGELFF.

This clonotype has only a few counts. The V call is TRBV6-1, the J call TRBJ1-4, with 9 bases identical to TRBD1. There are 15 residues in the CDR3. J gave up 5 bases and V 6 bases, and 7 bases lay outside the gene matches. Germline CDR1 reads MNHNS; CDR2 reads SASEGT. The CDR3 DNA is TGTGCCAGCAGAGACCTGGACAGGGGCAATGAAAAACTGTTTTTT. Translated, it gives CASRDLDRGNEKLFF.

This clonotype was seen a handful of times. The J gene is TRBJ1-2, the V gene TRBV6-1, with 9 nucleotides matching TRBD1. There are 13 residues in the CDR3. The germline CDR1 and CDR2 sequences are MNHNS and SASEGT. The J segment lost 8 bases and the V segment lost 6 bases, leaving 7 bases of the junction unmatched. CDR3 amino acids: CASRVQGASGYTF. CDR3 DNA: TGTGCCAGCAGGGTACAGGGGGCAAGCGGCTACACCTTC.